One sample yielded the 26 T cell receptor beta chains listed below, sequenced in a study of T cells in Graves' hyperthyroidism and ophthalmopathy. The investigators amplified TCR beta CDR3 regions from RNA transcripts. A first-round RT-PCR of the TCR CDR3 used the HTBI primer set. TCRdb itself ran the multiplex PCR reads through MiXCR, one entry per CDR3 protein. The sample includes some 620,000 distinct CDR3 sequences, 15% to 20% of them seen just once. Sequencing used blood. Receptors originate from a woman in her thirties with Graves' hyperthyroidism.

The V call is TRBV6-2 or TRBV6-3, the J call TRBJ2-5; D not resolved. In germline, CDR1 is MNHEY, CDR2 SVGEGT. The length of the CDR3 is 14 residues. V was shortened by 2 bases and J by 0 bases, with 7 bases between the two germline ends. CDR3 nucleotide sequence: TGTGCCAGCAGTTACAGGACCCACCAAGAGACCCAGTACTTC. This codes for CASSYRTHQETQYF.

The chain uses TRBV9 and TRBJ2-3; 8 bases fit TRBD2. The CDR3 length is 17 residues. CDR1 and CDR2 from the germline V gene are SGDLS and YYNGEE. V dropped 4 bases and J dropped 6; count of bases not matched to a gene: 16. CDR3 amino acids: CASSLRAGGTRVDTQYF. The CDR3 DNA is TGTGCCAGCAGCCTCCGGGCGGGAGGTACGCGGGTGGATACGCAGTATTTT. Supplemented by reference TRBV9 and TRBJ2-3, the full variable domain reads DSGVTQTPKHLITATGQRVTLRCSPRSGDLSVYWYQQSLDQGLQFLIQYYNGEERAKGNILERFSAQQFPDLHSELNLSSLELGDSALYFCASSLRAGGTRVDTQYFGPGTRLTVL.

This clonotype was detected many times. The chain combines TRBV11-1 with TRBJ2-2; the match to TRBD2 covers 11 bases. V shed 3 bases and J 5 bases; nucleotides not matched to a gene: 2. This CDR3 has 15 amino acids. Germline lookup yields CDR1 SGHAT and CDR2 FQDESV (reference sequence). CDR3 nucleotides: TGTGCCAGCAGCTTCACTAGCGGGAGTACCGGGGAGCTGTTTTTT. Residues: CASSFTSGSTGELFF. The full variable domain, rest sourced from reference TRBV11-1 and TRBJ2-2, is EAEVAQSPRYKITEKSQAVAFWCDPISGHATLYWYRQILGQGPELLVQFQDESVVDDSQLPKDRFSAERLKGVDSTLKIQPAELGDSAMYLCASSFTSGSTGELFFGEGSRLTVL.

This clonotype was recorded at least ten times. This rearrangement joins TRBV2 to TRBJ1-2, with TRBD1 identical over 7 bases. Trimming at V came to 7 bases and at J to 8 bases, leaving 7 bases not matched to a gene. Germline V CDR1 and CDR2: SNHLY, FYNNEI. CDR3 length equals 12 residues. For the CDR3, the DNA is TGTGCCAGCACACGGACAGGTGGCGGCTACACCTTC. Translated, it gives CASTRTGGGYTF.

The chain has TRBV28 and TRBJ2-7, with TRBD2 identical over 8 bases. The CDR3 runs to 18 residues. The germline V gene has CDR1 MDHEN and CDR2 SYDVKM. After removal of 7 bases from V and 0 bases from J, the junction contained 17 bases not matched to a gene. CDR3: CASTGFFTSGLDSYEQYF. CDR3 bases: TGTGCCAGCACCGGGTTCTTCACTAGCGGCCTGGACTCCTACGAGCAGTACTTC.

The chain carries TRBV7-8 and TRBJ1-5; D remains ambiguous. The CDR3 runs to 14 residues. V gave up 1 base and J gave up 4 bases, with 8 bases separating them. Germline lookup yields CDR1 SGHVS and CDR2 FQNEAQ. The CDR3 reads CASSLDKTNQPQHF. The CDR3, as DNA: TGTGCCAGCAGCTTAGACAAAACAAATCAGCCCCAGCATTTT.

The chain links TRBV4-2 to TRBJ2-1; D possibly corresponds to TRBD2 (6 bases). The V and J ends lost 1 base and 2 bases respectively, with 15 bases between them. This CDR3 spans 17 amino acids. From germline, CDR1 is LGHNA and CDR2 YNFKEQ. The CDR3 bases are TGTGCCAGCAGCCAAGTGCGTGGTAGCGGCCCCTACAATGAGCAGTTCTTC. Protein: CASSQVRGSGPYNEQFF.

The sample holds many counts of this clonotype. The rearrangement uses TRBV6-1 and TRBJ2-7; no reliable D call. The V gene lost 8 bases and the J gene lost 3 bases, with 8 bases spanning the gap. The CDR3 contains 11 residues. Germline-derived CDR1 and CDR2 are MNHNS and SASEGT. The CDR3 here is CASGINYEQYF. The CDR3 DNA reads TGTGCCAGCGGCATCAACTACGAGCAGTACTTC.

The genes are TRBV9 and TRBJ1-1; no definite D call. CDR3 length: 13 amino acids. The V gene lost 2 bases and the J gene lost 1 base, with 6 bases spanning the gap. Per germline, CDR1 SGDLS and CDR2 YYNGEE. In DNA form, the CDR3 reads TGTGCCAGCAGCGTTATGGGGAACACTGAAGCTTTCTTT. It translates to CASSVMGNTEAFF.

This chain connects TRBV12-3 or TRBV12-4 to TRBJ2-3; D not resolved. With 8 bases removed from V and 8 bases from J, the gap between germline ends came to 17 bases. The CDR3 extends over 13 amino acids. Here the CDR3 DNA reads TGTGCCAGCGGACGAGACTGGACGAGTACGCAGTATTTT. Protein sequence: CASGRDWTSTQYF.

The sample holds many counts of this clonotype. The rearrangement joins TRBV27 to TRBJ2-1, with 8 bases that match TRBD2. The CDR3 totals 14 residues. The germline V gene has CDR1 MNHEY and CDR2 SMNVEV (reference sequence). J lost 2 bases, V lost 3 bases, and 0 bases had no gene match. CDR3: CASSFSGTYNEQFF. CDR3 sequence (DNA): TGTGCCAGCAGTTTTAGCGGGACCTACAATGAGCAGTTCTTC.

This clonotype was recorded many times. The CDR3 DNA reads TGTGCCAGCAGCAAACCCCGACTAGCGGGAGGCCTAAACACCGGGGAGCTGTTTTTT. It is translated as CASSKPRLAGGLNTGELFF. The chain employs TRBV6-2 or TRBV6-3 and TRBJ2-2; 13 nucleotides match TRBD2. V shed 6 bases, J shed 2 bases, and the junction held 12 bases outside the gene matches. CDR1 and CDR2 from the germline V gene are MNHEY and SVGEGT. The CDR3 has 19 amino acids.

CDR3 coding DNA: TGTGCCAGCAGTTTAATAGGGGGGCCCCAGCATTTT. Its protein product is CASSLIGGPQHF. The V and J genes are TRBV27 and TRBJ1-5; TRBD1 might be the D (6 bases). Germline-derived CDR1 and CDR2 are MNHEY and SMNVEV (reference sequence). The V gene lost 2 bases and the J gene lost 9 bases, with 8 bases spanning the gap. The CDR3 totals 12 residues.

This clonotype came up many times. The chain has TRBV7-2 and TRBJ1-5; 11 positions match TRBD1. This CDR3 has 14 residues. Germline V gives CDR1 SGHTA, CDR2 FQGNSA. Trimming at V came to 6 bases and at J to 9 bases, leaving 7 bases not matched to a gene. CDR3 sequence: CASSTGQGDRPQHF. The CDR3 DNA reads TGTGCCAGCAGTACGGGACAGGGGGACCGGCCCCAGCATTTT.

This clonotype was observed a handful of times. V and J are TRBV20-1 and TRBJ1-6, with TRBD1 as a possible D gene (5 bases). Trimming removed 4 bases from V and 6 bases from J, with 16 bases in between. The CDR3 consists of 15 residues. Germline values: CDR1 DFQATT, CDR2 SNEGSKA (reference sequence). CDR3 coding DNA: TGCAGTGCTAAAGAGGGGCGCGGAGGTAATTCACCCCTCCACTTT. Translated, it gives CSAKEGRGGNSPLHF.

This clonotype was recorded at least ten times. V and J are TRBV18 and TRBJ1-1; TRBD1 matches 8 bases. This CDR3 spans 13 amino acids. V dropped 3 bases and J dropped 3; count of bases not matched to a gene: 0. CDR1 is KGHSH and CDR2 is LQKENI in the germline V gene. The CDR3, as DNA: TGTGCCAGCTCACCGGACAGGGACACTGAAGCTTTCTTT. Translating it yields CASSPDRDTEAFF.

This clonotype occurred many times. In DNA form, the CDR3 reads TGCAGTGCTACCCCTCCCCAGGCGGAGAGTGGGGATACGCAGTATTTT. Translating it yields CSATPPQAESGDTQYF. This chain joins TRBV20-1 and TRBJ2-3; D gene ambiguous. Germline-derived CDR1 and CDR2 are DFQATT and SNEGSKA (reference sequence). This CDR3 is 16 amino acids long. V was clipped by 4 bases and J by 6 bases, with 23 bases between them.

J is TRBJ2-1 and V is TRBV20-1; no definite D call. Trimming cost V 5 bases and J 7 bases, with 3 bases left between them. The CDR3 consists of 9 residues. Germline V gene lookup returns CDR1 DFQATT and CDR2 SNEGSKA (reference sequence). CDR3 sequence reads: CSAANEQFF. CDR3 DNA sequence: TGCAGTGCTGCAAATGAGCAGTTCTTC.

This clonotype was found many times. The V gene is TRBV14, the J gene TRBJ2-1, with 7 bases identical to TRBD1. CDR1 and CDR2 from the germline V gene are SGHDN and FVKESK. The J segment lost 10 bases and the V segment lost 2 bases, leaving 5 bases of the junction unmatched. This CDR3 has 13 amino acids. DNA of the CDR3: TGTGCCAGCAGCCAATTCCCGGGACAGGAGCAGTTCTTC. Its protein product is CASSQFPGQEQFF. The full variable domain, with the rest looked up from reference TRBV14 and TRBJ2-1, is EAGVTQFPSHSVIEKGQTVTLRCDPISGHDNLYWYRRVMGKEIKFLLHFVKESKQDESGMPNNRFLAERTGGTYSTLKVQPAELEDSGVYFCASSQFPGQEQFFGPGTRLTVL.

In regard to this clonotype: Just one base apart from a much larger clone, this may be a read error. The genes are TRBV28 and TRBJ2-1; TRBD1 matches 8 bases. Germline-derived CDR1 and CDR2 are MDHEN and SYDVKM. The CDR3 totals 14 residues. CDR3 DNA: TGTGCCAGCAGTTTATGGGACAGGGACAATGAGCCGATCTTC. Its translation is CASSLWDRDNEPIF.

The sample holds many counts of this clonotype. This rearrangement joins TRBV12-3 or TRBV12-4 to TRBJ2-3; 8 bases match TRBD2. V shed 3 bases and J 3 bases; nucleotides not matched to a gene: 8. The length of the CDR3 is 16 residues. The CDR3 here is CASSFLRGGGTDTQYF. CDR3 sequence (DNA): TGTGCCAGCAGTTTTCTTCGGGGGGGCGGAACAGATACGCAGTATTTT.

This clonotype was found a few times. The rearrangement links TRBV30 to TRBJ2-3; D unresolved. V shed 2 bases and J shed 0 bases, with 9 bases lying between them. The germline CDR1 and CDR2 sequences are GTSNPN and SVGIG (reference sequence). CDR3 length: 14 amino acids. This chain's CDR3 is CAWSYGFSTDTQYF. CDR3 coding DNA: TGTGCCTGGAGTTATGGATTTAGCACAGATACGCAGTATTTT.

This rearrangement joins TRBV12-3 or TRBV12-4 to TRBJ1-1, with TRBD1 identical over 10 bases. This CDR3 is 13 amino acids long. After removal of 6 bases from V and 11 bases from J, the junction contained 9 bases not matched to a gene. As DNA, the CDR3 is TGTGCCAGCAGCCCGACAGGGGGCACCGCGGCTTTCTTT. This codes for CASSPTGGTAAFF.

This clonotype was observed a few times. The chain links TRBV7-6 to TRBJ2-7; TRBD1 aligns across 9 bases. The junction had 6 bases not matched to a gene; V was cut back by 5 bases and J by 4 bases. CDR1 is SGHVS, CDR2 FNYEAQ, per germline. The CDR3 spans 14 residues. CDR3 region: CASSSRQGGYEQYF. The CDR3 DNA sequence: TGTGCCAGCAGCAGCAGACAGGGGGGATACGAGCAGTACTTC.

The table lists this clonotype with many counts. The gene calls are TRBV2 and TRBJ2-1; D is ambiguous. There are 12 residues in the CDR3. Germline V gives CDR1 SNHLY, CDR2 FYNNEI. The V end was cut by 5 bases, the J end by 8 bases, with 10 bases between. CDR3 bases: TGTGCCAGCAGTTATGGACCTCATGAGCAGTTCTTC. Residues: CASSYGPHEQFF. The full variable domain, rest sourced from reference TRBV2 and TRBJ2-1, is EPEVTQTPSHQVTQMGQEVILRCVPISNHLYFYWYRQILGQKVEFLVSFYNNEISEKSEIFDDQFSVERPDGSNFTLKIRSTKLEDSAMYFCASSYGPHEQFFGPGTRLTVL.

This clonotype was recorded a few times. V is TRBV24-1 and J is TRBJ2-1; tentative D call: TRBD1 (5 bases). The length of the CDR3 is 16 residues. CDR1 KGHDR and CDR2 SFDVKD come from the germline V gene. V lost 3 bases and J lost 0, with 11 bases in between. The DNA of the CDR3 is TGTGCCACCAGTGATCCGCGACAGTCCTCCTACAATGAGCAGTTCTTC. The encoded protein is CATSDPRQSSYNEQFF.